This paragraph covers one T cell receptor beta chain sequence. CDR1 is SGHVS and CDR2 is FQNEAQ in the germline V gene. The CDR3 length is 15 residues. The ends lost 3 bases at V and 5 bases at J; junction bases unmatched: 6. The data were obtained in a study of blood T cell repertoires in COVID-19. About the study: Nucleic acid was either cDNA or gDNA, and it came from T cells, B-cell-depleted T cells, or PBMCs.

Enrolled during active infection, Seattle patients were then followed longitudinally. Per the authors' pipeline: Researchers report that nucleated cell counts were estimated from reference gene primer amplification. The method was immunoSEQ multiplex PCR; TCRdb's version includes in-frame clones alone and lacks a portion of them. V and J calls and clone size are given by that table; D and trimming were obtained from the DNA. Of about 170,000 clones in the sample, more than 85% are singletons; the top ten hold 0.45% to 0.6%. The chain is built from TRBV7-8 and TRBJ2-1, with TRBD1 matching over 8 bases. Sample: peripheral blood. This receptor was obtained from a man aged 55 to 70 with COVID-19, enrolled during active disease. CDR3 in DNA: TGTGCCAGCAGCTTCGACAGGGGCTTGCACAATGAGCAGTTCTTC. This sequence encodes CASSFDRGLHNEQFF.